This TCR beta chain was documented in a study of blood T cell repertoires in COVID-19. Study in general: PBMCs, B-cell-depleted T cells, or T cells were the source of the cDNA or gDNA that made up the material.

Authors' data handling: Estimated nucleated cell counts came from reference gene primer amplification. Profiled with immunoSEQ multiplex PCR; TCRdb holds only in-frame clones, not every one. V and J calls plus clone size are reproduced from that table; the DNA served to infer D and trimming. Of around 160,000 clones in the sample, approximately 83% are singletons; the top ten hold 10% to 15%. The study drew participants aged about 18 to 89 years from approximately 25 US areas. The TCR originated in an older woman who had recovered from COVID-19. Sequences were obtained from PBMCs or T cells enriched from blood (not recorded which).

Here the CDR3 DNA reads TGTGCCTGGAGACAGGATCCGAACACTGAAGCTTTCTTT. The encoded protein is CAWRQDPNTEAFF. The chain joins TRBV30 to TRBJ1-1; tentatively, D is TRBD1 (5 bases). CDR1 is GTSNPN, CDR2 SVGIG, per germline (reference sequence). With 3 bases removed from V and 1 base from J, the gap between germline ends came to 9 bases. The CDR3 is 13 amino acids.